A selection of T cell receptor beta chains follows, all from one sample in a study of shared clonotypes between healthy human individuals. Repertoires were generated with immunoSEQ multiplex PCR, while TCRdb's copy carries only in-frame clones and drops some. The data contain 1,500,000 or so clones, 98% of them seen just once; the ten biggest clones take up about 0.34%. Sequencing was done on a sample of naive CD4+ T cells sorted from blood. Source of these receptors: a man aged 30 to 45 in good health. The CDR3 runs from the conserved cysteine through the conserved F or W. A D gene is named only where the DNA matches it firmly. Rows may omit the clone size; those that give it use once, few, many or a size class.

DNA: TGTGCCAGCAGCTTAGCTTGGGCCTACCCGGATACGCAGTATTTT
CDR3: CASSLAWAYPDTQYF
D: NA
size: NA
J: TRBJ2-3
V: TRBV7-2

DNA: TGTGCCAGCAGCCCGGGGAGGGCGAGAACCGGGGAGCTGTTTTTT
CDR3: CASSPGRARTGELFF
D: TRBD2
size: NA
J: TRBJ2-2
V: TRBV9

DNA: TGTGCCAGCAGCCTAAACGGGCTTTACAATGAGCAGTTCTTC
CDR3: CASSLNGLYNEQFF
D: NA
size: NA
J: TRBJ2-1
V: TRBV11-2

DNA: TGTGCCAGCAGCCATAAGGGGTCTAGGGCTAGCGGGGCCCAAGAGACCCAGTACTTC
CDR3: CASSHKGSRASGAQETQYF
D: TRBD2
size: NA
J: TRBJ2-5
V: TRBV11-2

DNA: TGTGCCAGCACCCAAGCAGGGAATCAGCCCCAGCATTTT
CDR3: CASTQAGNQPQHF
D: NA
size: once
J: TRBJ1-5
V: TRBV28

DNA: TGTGCCAGCAGTATCGGAGGGACTAACTATGGCTACACCTTC
CDR3: CASSIGGTNYGYTF
D: NA
size: NA
J: TRBJ1-2
V: TRBV7-2

DNA: TGTGCCAGCGCCCGAACAACACAGGGAAAAAGGGACGAGACCCAGTACTTC
CDR3: CASARTTQGKRDETQYF
D: NA
size: NA
J: TRBJ2-5
V: TRBV28

DNA: TGTGCCAGCAGTGAAGTCTTTTCGGACGAGCAGTACTTC
CDR3: CASSEVFSDEQYF
D: NA
size: NA
J: TRBJ2-7
V: TRBV6-1

DNA: TGTGCCAGCAGCCCCACTAGCGGGAGGGCCGTAGAGCAGTTCTTC
CDR3: CASSPTSGRAVEQFF
D: TRBD2
size: NA
J: TRBJ2-1
V: TRBV11-2

DNA: TGTGCCAGCAGTTTGTGGCGGGGGGTTCTCTACAATGAGCAGTTCTTC
CDR3: CASSLWRGVLYNEQFF
D: TRBD2
size: NA
J: TRBJ2-1
V: TRBV6-5

DNA: TGCAGCGTATCCCCCGGGAGATCCTACAATGAGCAGTTCTTC
CDR3: CSVSPGRSYNEQFF
D: NA
size: NA
J: TRBJ2-1
V: TRBV29-1

DNA: TGTGCCAGCAGCTTAGCCCTCCGGGAGGTCACAGATACGCAGTATTTT
CDR3: CASSLALREVTDTQYF
D: TRBD2
size: NA
J: TRBJ2-3
V: TRBV7-8

DNA: TGTGCCATCAGTGAGTCGGGTAGCAATCAGCCCCAGCATTTT
CDR3: CAISESGSNQPQHF
D: NA
size: NA
J: TRBJ1-5
V: TRBV10-3

DNA: TGTGCCAGCAAGAGGGGCGGGATTACCGGGGAGCTGTTTTTT
CDR3: CASKRGGITGELFF
D: NA
size: NA
J: TRBJ2-2
V: TRBV9

DNA: TGCGCCAGCAGCTCCCTGGCAGGGGGGAACACTGAAGCTTTCTTT
CDR3: CASSSLAGGNTEAFF
D: TRBD1
size: NA
J: TRBJ1-1
V: TRBV5-1

DNA: TGTGCCAGCAGCGTAGCGGGGACACCGGGGACCCAGTACTTC
CDR3: CASSVAGTPGTQYF
D: NA
size: NA
J: TRBJ2-5
V: TRBV9

DNA: TGTGCCAGTTCCGAGGGTCTGAGGTTCCCCGGGGAGCTGTTTTTT
CDR3: CASSEGLRFPGELFF
D: NA
size: NA
J: TRBJ2-2
V: TRBV28

DNA: TGTGCCAGCAGCTTGGGTATTAGCGGGGCTTACGAGCAGTACTTC
CDR3: CASSLGISGAYEQYF
D: TRBD2
size: NA
J: TRBJ2-7
V: TRBV5-5

DNA: TGCAGCATTGGACAGGGGGGAGAGACCCAGTACTTC
CDR3: CSIGQGGETQYF
D: TRBD1
size: NA
J: TRBJ2-5
V: TRBV29-1

DNA: TGCGCCAGCAGCAACCTTCAGGGACTAGCGGGAAGGAATGAGCAGTTCTTC
CDR3: CASSNLQGLAGRNEQFF
D: TRBD2
size: NA
J: TRBJ2-1
V: TRBV5-1

DNA: TGTGCCAGCAGCTTGGGGATAAATCAGCCCCAGCATTTT
CDR3: CASSLGINQPQHF
D: NA
size: NA
J: TRBJ1-5
V: TRBV7-2

DNA: TGTGCCAGCTCACCCGGGGCAGGCTCCTACAATGAGCAGTTCTTC
CDR3: CASSPGAGSYNEQFF
D: NA
size: NA
J: TRBJ2-1
V: TRBV18

DNA: TGTGCCAGCAGTGAAAAGACTATCGGTGAGCAGTTCTTC
CDR3: CASSEKTIGEQFF
D: NA
size: NA
J: TRBJ2-1
V: TRBV6-1

DNA: TGCGCCAGCAGGAGACTAGCGGGAGCCTACGAGCAGTACTTC
CDR3: CASRRLAGAYEQYF
D: TRBD2
size: once
J: TRBJ2-7
V: TRBV4-1

DNA: TGTGCCAGCAGGATTTTGTGGGGGAGGGTGGATGAGCAGTTCTTC
CDR3: CASRILWGRVDEQFF
D: TRBD2
size: NA
J: TRBJ2-1
V: TRBV7-8

DNA: TGTGCCAGCTCTAGTTGGCCGGTGGGACAGCCCCAGCATTTT
CDR3: CASSSWPVGQPQHF
D: NA
size: NA
J: TRBJ1-5
V: TRBV27

DNA: TGCAGCACCTCGGGGGGCATTGGCGGGGAGCTGTTTTTT
CDR3: CSTSGGIGGELFF
D: NA
size: NA
J: TRBJ2-2
V: TRBV29-1

DNA: TGTGCCAGCAGCCAACTAGGCCCGACAGGGTTTGGAGAGACCCAGTACTTC
CDR3: CASSQLGPTGFGETQYF
D: TRBD1
size: NA
J: TRBJ2-5
V: TRBV7-9

DNA: TGTGCCAGCAGTGGGACAGGATTGAACACTGAAGCTTTCTTT
CDR3: CASSGTGLNTEAFF
D: TRBD1
size: NA
J: TRBJ1-1
V: TRBV6-1

DNA: TGTGCCAGCCATCGATCGGTAACAGGGAACTATGGCTACACCTTC
CDR3: CASHRSVTGNYGYTF
D: NA
size: NA
J: TRBJ1-2
V: TRBV6-1

DNA: TGTGCCAGCAGCTTAGCAGGGCCGGGAAACACCATATATTTT
CDR3: CASSLAGPGNTIYF
D: NA
size: once
J: TRBJ1-3
V: TRBV7-9

DNA: TGTGCCAGCTCACGGACTGGACAGCCTGTCACAGATACGCAGTATTTT
CDR3: CASSRTGQPVTDTQYF
D: NA
size: NA
J: TRBJ2-3
V: TRBV18

DNA: TGTGCCAGCCATATGCGGGACAGGATGAACACTGAAGCTTTCTTT
CDR3: CASHMRDRMNTEAFF
D: TRBD1
size: once
J: TRBJ1-1
V: TRBV5-4

DNA: TGTGCCTGGTCCAATCTAGCGGGAGCGTTGAAGACCCAGTACTTC
CDR3: CAWSNLAGALKTQYF
D: TRBD2
size: NA
J: TRBJ2-5
V: TRBV30

DNA: TGTGCCAGGGCCGCGAGGCATGCAAACATTCAGTACTTC
CDR3: CARAARHANIQYF
D: NA
size: NA
J: TRBJ2-4
V: TRBV9

DNA: TGCGCCAGCAGCTTGTCTGTAGGACTAGCGTTGGAGCAGTACTTC
CDR3: CASSLSVGLALEQYF
D: TRBD2
size: NA
J: TRBJ2-7
V: TRBV5-1

DNA: TGTGCCAGCAGCCAGGGCGGCAATCAGCCCCAGCATTTT
CDR3: CASSQGGNQPQHF
D: NA
size: NA
J: TRBJ1-5
V: TRBV25-1

DNA: TGTGCCAGTAGTATAGTACAGGGACCTCGGGAAGCTTTCTTT
CDR3: CASSIVQGPREAFF
D: NA
size: NA
J: TRBJ1-1
V: TRBV19

DNA: TGTGCCAGCGTCGGCAGAGGAAACGATCATGAAAAACTGTTTTTT
CDR3: CASVGRGNDHEKLFF
D: NA
size: NA
J: TRBJ1-4
V: TRBV6-1

DNA: TGTGCCTGGAGTCGGCGAAAAGCCTACCCTCCCTACGAGCAGTACTTC
CDR3: CAWSRRKAYPPYEQYF
D: NA
size: NA
J: TRBJ2-7
V: TRBV30

DNA: TGCGCCAGCAGCCCGAAAAAGGTGAACTCCTACAATGAGCAGTTCTTC
CDR3: CASSPKKVNSYNEQFF
D: NA
size: NA
J: TRBJ2-1
V: TRBV5-1

DNA: TGTGCAAGCCGCTTAAGGCACGATTGGAGGGGAGAGGGTGGAAACACCATATATTTT
CDR3: CASRLRHDWRGEGGNTIYF
D: NA
size: NA
J: TRBJ1-3
V: TRBV12-2

DNA: TGCAGTGCTAGCCTTGGCCCTGGCTACACCTTC
CDR3: CSASLGPGYTF
D: NA
size: NA
J: TRBJ1-2
V: TRBV20-1

DNA: TGTGCCAGCAGTTACTCGCCGGGAGGGGGAGGAAAGACGCAGTATTTT
CDR3: CASSYSPGGGGKTQYF
D: TRBD2
size: NA
J: TRBJ2-3
V: TRBV6-5

DNA: TGTGCCAGCAGGAATACAGGGGGCCTGGACGAGCAGTACTTC
CDR3: CASRNTGGLDEQYF
D: TRBD1
size: NA
J: TRBJ2-7
V: TRBV11-2

DNA: TGTGCCAGCAGCCACCATGAAGTTCTCCTGCCCTACGAGCAGTACTTC
CDR3: CASSHHEVLLPYEQYF
D: NA
size: NA
J: TRBJ2-7
V: TRBV14

DNA: TGTGCCAGCAGCTTGGGGATAGCAGATACGCAGTATTTT
CDR3: CASSLGIADTQYF
D: NA
size: NA
J: TRBJ2-3
V: TRBV5-8

DNA: TGCAGCGTTGCGGGCCTCTATGGCTACACCTTC
CDR3: CSVAGLYGYTF
D: NA
size: NA
J: TRBJ1-2
V: TRBV29-1

DNA: TGCGCCAGCAGCCAAGTTTTCCAGGCGACCTACAATGAGCAGTTCTTC
CDR3: CASSQVFQATYNEQFF
D: NA
size: NA
J: TRBJ2-1
V: TRBV4-1

DNA: TGTGCCAGCAGCCTTTTTGCGGGACTAAAAACAGATACGCAGTATTTT
CDR3: CASSLFAGLKTDTQYF
D: TRBD2
size: NA
J: TRBJ2-3
V: TRBV4-2

DNA: TGTGCCAGCAGCATGGGACAGGGGGAGACCCAGTACTTC
CDR3: CASSMGQGETQYF
D: TRBD1
size: NA
J: TRBJ2-5
V: TRBV9

DNA: TGTGCCAGCAGTCGGGGAGGGATAATAGATAGCAATCAGCCCCAGCATTTT
CDR3: CASSRGGIIDSNQPQHF
D: NA
size: NA
J: TRBJ1-5
V: TRBV28

DNA: TGTGCCAGTAGTCTAGCAGACAGGGGCATTGGCTACACCTTC
CDR3: CASSLADRGIGYTF
D: TRBD1
size: NA
J: TRBJ1-2
V: TRBV19

DNA: TGCGCCAGCAGCTTGGAGACAGGGCCTGGAAACACCATATATTTT
CDR3: CASSLETGPGNTIYF
D: TRBD1
size: NA
J: TRBJ1-3
V: TRBV5-1

DNA: TGTGCCAGCTCACCACCGGGAGGCGACACAGATACGCAGTATTTT
CDR3: CASSPPGGDTDTQYF
D: NA
size: NA
J: TRBJ2-3
V: TRBV18